Below are 17 T cell receptor beta chains sequenced from a single sample in a study of T cells after yellow fever vaccination (dated by TCRdb to 2018 to 2020). Receptor libraries were prepared by 5' RACE. TCRdb records Illumina NovaSeq 6000 as the sequencer. TCRdb applied fastp at Q25 and MiXCR to the public reads, then kept only in-frame beta chains. For every CDR3 protein sequence, its rows merge into one entry that carries the most common genes and DNA. Here the sample has a few hundred thousand distinct CDR3 sequences; 9.5% to 15% occur a single time. About 3% of the sample comes from the top ten. The treatment or condition label on this specimen signifies: live attenuated yellow fever vaccine strain. The source material was CD4+ T cells sorted from PBMCs, sampled 15 days after the yellow fever booster vaccination. The receptors were sampled from a man between 18 and 29 years old who received the YFV17D yellow fever vaccine.

In DNA form, the CDR3 reads TGTGCCAGCAGCCCCCCAGGACTAGCGGGGGGGCAAGATACGCAGTATTTT. It yields the protein CASSPPGLAGGQDTQYF. This sequence joins TRBV3-1 and TRBJ2-3; 15 bases map to TRBD2. The CDR3 consists of 17 residues. CDR1 and CDR2 (germline): LGHDT, YNNKEL (reference sequence). Trimming took 4 bases from V and 5 from J; bases not matched to a gene: 7.

This clonotype was seen many times. The chain is built from TRBV3-1 and TRBJ1-1, with D possibly TRBD1 on 5 matching bases. CDR1 LGHDT and CDR2 YNNKEL come from the germline V gene (reference sequence). The CDR3 has 12 residues. Trimming took 1 base from V and 10 from J, leaving 10 bases between them. CDR3 in DNA: TGTGCCAGCAGCCAAGGGTCGGGGGGAGCTTTCTTT. As protein: CASSQGSGGAFF.

V gene TRBV2 combines with J gene TRBJ2-2; TRBD1 is a possible D gene (5 bases). Per germline, CDR1 SNHLY and CDR2 FYNNEI. CDR3 length equals 17 residues. V dropped 2 bases and J dropped 4 bases, with 17 bases sitting between them. Written as DNA, the CDR3 is TGTGCCAGCAGTGAATCGGTGGGGCGGCAGAGCACCGGGGAGCTGTTTTTT. Translated, it gives CASSESVGRQSTGELFF. The full variable domain, in which reference TRBV2 and TRBJ2-2 provide the parts outside the CDR3, is EPEVTQTPSHQVTQMGQEVILRCVPISNHLYFYWYRQILGQKVEFLVSFYNNEISEKSEIFDDQFSVERPDGSNFTLKIRSTKLEDSAMYFCASSESVGRQSTGELFFGEGSRLTVL.

The sample holds many counts of this clonotype. This chain joins TRBV23-1 and TRBJ2-5, with a weak D call TRBD1 (6 bases). TRBV23-1 is known as an ORF, though its function is uncertain. The V end was cut by 6 bases, the J end by 1 base, with 12 bases between. The CDR3 is 14 residues long. The CDR3 DNA reads as TGCGCCAGCAGGACAGGACTTCCCCAAGAGACCCAGTACTTC. Translating gives CASRTGLPQETQYF.

This clonotype was detected a few times. The chain has TRBV3-1 and TRBJ1-2; D might be TRBD1 (5 bases). From germline, CDR1 is LGHDT and CDR2 YNNKEL (reference sequence). The CDR3 is 13 residues long. V was trimmed by 3 bases and J by 3 bases, leaving 8 bases between them. The CDR3 DNA sequence: TGTGCCAGCAGCCAGGTCAGGGACTATGGCTACACCTTC. Its protein product is CASSQVRDYGYTF.

The V call is TRBV18, the J call TRBJ2-3; TRBD2 matches 9 bases. CDR3 length: 15 amino acids. Trimming removed 0 bases from V and 7 bases from J; junction bases left unmatched: 5. From germline, CDR1 is KGHSH and CDR2 LQKENI. CDR3 sequence (DNA): TGTGCCAGCTCACCACCGGCTAGCGGGGTGAATACGCAGTATTTT. It encodes CASSPPASGVNTQYF.

This clonotype has just a few counts. The rearrangement joins TRBV15 to TRBJ2-7; D unclear. The CDR3 spans 12 residues. The V end lost 0 bases, the J end lost 2 bases, and 2 bases lay between the germline ends. Germline lookup yields CDR1 LNHNV and CDR2 YYDKDF (reference sequence). This chain's CDR3 is CATSREAYEQYF. CDR3 sequence (DNA): TGTGCCACCAGCAGAGAGGCCTACGAGCAGTACTTC. Variable domain in full (rest from reference TRBV15 and TRBJ2-7): DAMVIQNPRYQVTQFGKPVTLSCSQTLNHNVMYWYQQKSSQAPKLLFHYYDKDFNNEADTPDNFQSRRPNTSFCFLDIRSPGLGDTAMYLCATSREAYEQYFGPGTRLTVT.

This clonotype was seen a few times. The genes are TRBV10-3 and TRBJ2-3; D unresolved. The V and J ends lost 0 bases and 3 bases respectively, with 7 bases between them. Germline CDR1 ENHRY, CDR2 SYGVKD. The CDR3 spans 14 residues. The CDR3 coding sequence is TGTGCCATCAGTGAGTCGCTCTTAACAGATACGCAGTATTTT. Residues: CAISESLLTDTQYF.

This clonotype has a handful of counts. This sequence joins TRBV6-2 or TRBV6-3 and TRBJ2-3; 10 bases are shared with TRBD1. Germline CDR1 and CDR2: MNHEY and SVGEGT. V dropped 7 bases and J dropped 6; count of bases not matched to a gene: 10. The CDR3 loop spans 15 amino acids. The CDR3 region has the DNA TGTGCCAGCAATGGGGGACAGGGGTTCTCCGATACGCAGTATTTT. Encoded protein: CASNGGQGFSDTQYF.

This clonotype has a count of ten or more. The gene calls are TRBV20-1 and TRBJ1-1; possibly TRBD1 for D (5 bases). Trimming pared 5 bases from V and 6 bases from J, leaving 13 bases between. CDR3 size: 12 residues. Germline-derived CDR1 and CDR2 are DFQATT and SNEGSKA (reference sequence). This CDR3 is CSARGRTPEAFF. As DNA, the CDR3 is TGCAGTGCTCGGGGACGTACCCCTGAAGCTTTCTTT.

The sample holds many counts of this clonotype. The rearrangement uses TRBV20-1 and TRBJ1-2; maybe TRBD1 (6 bases). Germline CDR1 reads DFQATT; CDR2 reads SNEGSKA (reference sequence). The CDR3 loop spans 14 amino acids. The V end was cut by 5 bases, the J end by 4 bases, with 17 bases between. The DNA of the CDR3 is TGCAGTGCTGGGGATACCACAGGGTCCTATGGCTACACCTTC. Its protein is CSAGDTTGSYGYTF.

This clonotype was picked up a small number of times. The rearrangement links TRBV3-1 to TRBJ2-7; unclear D gene. The germline V gene has CDR1 LGHDT and CDR2 YNNKEL (reference sequence). The V end lost 4 bases, the J end lost 3 bases, and 13 bases lay between the germline ends. There are 14 residues in the CDR3. CDR3 residues: CASSPDAWVYEQYF. The CDR3 nucleotides read TGTGCCAGCAGCCCGGACGCCTGGGTCTACGAGCAGTACTTC.

V gene TRBV4-2 combines with J gene TRBJ2-5, with 7 bases that match TRBD2. The CDR3 is made up of 15 amino acids. Per germline, CDR1 LGHNA and CDR2 YNFKEQ. Losses at the gene ends were 1 base for V and 5 bases for J; bases not matched to a gene: 7. The CDR3 DNA follows: TGTGCCAGCAGCCAAGGCGGGGGTAGGGGCGAGACCCAGTACTTC. Its protein product is CASSQGGGRGETQYF.

The J gene is TRBJ2-1, the V gene TRBV7-2; 12 positions match TRBD1. Trimming cost V 3 bases and J 15 bases; bases outside gene matches: 6. The CDR3 length is 13 residues. From germline, CDR1 is SGHTA and CDR2 FQGNSA. Written as DNA, the CDR3 is TGTGCCAGCAGCTTGGGACAGGGGGCAGGATGGTTCTTC. It translates to CASSLGQGAGWFF.

This clonotype was observed a handful of times. This chain uses TRBV9 with TRBJ2-1; D is perhaps TRBD1 or TRBD2 (5 bases each). Germline V gene lookup returns CDR1 SGDLS and CDR2 YYNGEE. This CDR3 spans 16 amino acids. V lost 4 bases, J lost 2 bases, and 16 bases lay in between. This chain's CDR3 is CASSPVGTRPYNEQFF. The CDR3 nucleotides are TGTGCCAGCAGCCCCGTTGGGACCCGGCCCTACAATGAGCAGTTCTTC.

This clonotype was recorded many times. The chain has TRBV12-3 or TRBV12-4 and TRBJ2-1; no definite D call. V lost 4 bases to trimming and J lost 1 base, with 8 bases between them. The CDR3 totals 14 residues. This CDR3 is CASSSQGSYNEQFF. The CDR3 region has the DNA TGTGCCAGCAGTTCACAAGGGTCCTACAATGAGCAGTTCTTC.

Turning to this clonotype: An end of the junction differs from the germline gene, which may be a read error. This chain uses TRBV20-1 with TRBJ2-5, with 10 bases fitting TRBD2. This CDR3 spans 13 amino acids. Germline CDR1 DFQATT, CDR2 SNEGSKA (reference sequence). DNA for the CDR3: TGCAGTGCTATTAGCGGGGGGAGGGAGACCCGGTACTTC. This codes for CSAISGGRETRYF.